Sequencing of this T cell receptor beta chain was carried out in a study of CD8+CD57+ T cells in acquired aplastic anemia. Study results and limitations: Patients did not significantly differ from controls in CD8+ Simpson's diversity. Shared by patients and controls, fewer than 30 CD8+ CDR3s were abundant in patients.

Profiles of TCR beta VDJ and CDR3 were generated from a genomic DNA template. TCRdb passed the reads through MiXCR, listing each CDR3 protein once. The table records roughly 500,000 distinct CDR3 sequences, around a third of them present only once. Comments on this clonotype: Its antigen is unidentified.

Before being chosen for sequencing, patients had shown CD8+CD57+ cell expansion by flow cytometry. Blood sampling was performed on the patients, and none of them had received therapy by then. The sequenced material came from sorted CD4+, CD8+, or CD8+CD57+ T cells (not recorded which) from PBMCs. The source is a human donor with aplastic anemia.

The CDR3 reads CSAAAPVLAKNIQYF. The CDR3 DNA reads TGCAGTGCTGCCGCGCCGGTCCTAGCCAAAAACATTCAGTACTTC. J is TRBJ2-4 and V is TRBV20-1; D unclear. Looked up from germline, CDR1 is DFQATT and CDR2 is SNEGSKA (reference sequence). The V end was cut by 5 bases, the J end by 0 bases, with 14 bases between. There are 15 residues in the CDR3.